This note documents a single T cell receptor beta chain sequence. Its antigen remains unknown. Samples with a second dose at about 4 or about 12 weeks were pooled together. Clones were sequenced by immunoSEQ multiplex PCR, and TCRdb holds only the in-frame ones, with some missing. Among about 78,000 clones listed, about nine tenths were seen once. This specimen belongs to a study of T cell responses to AZD1222 COVID-19 vaccine. Study results and caveats: Donors, mostly white British, included more females; clonal diversity was possibly underestimated.

CDR3 length: 13 amino acids. Germline V CDR1 and CDR2: SNHLY, FYNNEI. Trimming left V 6 bases short and J 10 bases short, with 13 bases between. The source was peripheral blood, collected 28 days after the second AZD1222 dose. This sequence was found in an adult who received the AZD1222 COVID-19 vaccine. This chain uses TRBV2 with TRBJ1-6, with D perhaps TRBD1 (5 bases). The CDR3 nucleotides are TGTGCCAGCAGCCGATCAGGGTCCTCACCCCTCCACTTT. This sequence encodes CASSRSGSSPLHF. The full variable domain, its missing parts supplied by reference TRBV2 and TRBJ1-6, is EPEVTQTPSHQVTQMGQEVILRCVPISNHLYFYWYRQILGQKVEFLVSFYNNEISEKSEIFDDQFSVERPDGSNFTLKIRSTKLEDSAMYFCASSRSGSSPLHFGNGTRLTVT.